Included here is one TCR beta chain sequence, with context. The entry originates in a study of T cell responses to AZD1222 COVID-19 vaccine. Clones were sequenced by immunoSEQ multiplex PCR, and TCRdb holds only the in-frame ones, with some missing. The repertoire holds 110,000 or so clones, with approximately 89% as singletons. The material was peripheral blood, obtained 28 days after the second AZD1222 dose. The receptor was isolated from an adult who received the AZD1222 COVID-19 vaccine.

The CDR3 protein is CASSLPRTGNNSPLHF. Here the CDR3 DNA reads TGTGCCAGCAGTTTACCTCGGACGGGCAATAATTCACCCCTCCACTTT. The chain combines TRBV28 with TRBJ1-6; no firm D call. The CDR3 has 16 amino acids. In germline, CDR1 is MDHEN, CDR2 SYDVKM. Between the trimmed V and J ends, which lost 2 bases and 5 bases, there was a span of 13 bases.